A single TCR beta chain is shown here with its context. Germline assignment: CDR1 SGHAT and CDR2 FQNNGV. CDR3 length equals 14 residues. The V end lost 0 bases, the J end lost 0 bases, and 3 bases lay between the germline ends. The record originates from a study of control samples from healthy donors and cancer patients. The method was immunoSEQ multiplex PCR; TCRdb's version includes in-frame clones alone and lacks a portion of them. The sample has 150,000 to 200,000 clones, 80% to 95% seen once. This sequence joins TRBV11-2 and TRBJ2-4, with D unclear. This sequence was found in a man aged 18 to 30 in good health. Sequenced material: blood. CDR3 in DNA: TGTGCCAGCAGCTTAGAGGTAGCCAAAAACATTCAGTACTTC. Translated: CASSLEVAKNIQYF.